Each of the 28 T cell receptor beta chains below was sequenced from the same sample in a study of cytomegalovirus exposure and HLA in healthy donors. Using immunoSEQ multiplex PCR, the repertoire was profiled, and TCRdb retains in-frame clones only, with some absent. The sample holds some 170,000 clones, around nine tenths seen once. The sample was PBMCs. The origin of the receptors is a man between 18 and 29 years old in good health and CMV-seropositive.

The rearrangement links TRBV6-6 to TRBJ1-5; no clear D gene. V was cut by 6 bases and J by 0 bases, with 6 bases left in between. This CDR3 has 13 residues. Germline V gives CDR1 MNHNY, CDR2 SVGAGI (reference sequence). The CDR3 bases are TGTGCCAGCAGGTTTTATAGCAATCAGCCCCAGCATTTT. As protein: CASRFYSNQPQHF.

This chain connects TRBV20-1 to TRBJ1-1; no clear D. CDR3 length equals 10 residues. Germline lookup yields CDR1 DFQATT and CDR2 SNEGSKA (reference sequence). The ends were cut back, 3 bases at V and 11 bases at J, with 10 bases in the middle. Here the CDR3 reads CSASPGRAFF. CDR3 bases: TGCAGTGCTAGTCCGGGGAGGGCTTTCTTT.

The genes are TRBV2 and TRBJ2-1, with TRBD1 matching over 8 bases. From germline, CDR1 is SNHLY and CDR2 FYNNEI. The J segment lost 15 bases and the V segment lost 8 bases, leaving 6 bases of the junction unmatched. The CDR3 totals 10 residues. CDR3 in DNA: TGTGCCAGCCAGGGGGCCCACCGGTTCTTC. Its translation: CASQGAHRFF.

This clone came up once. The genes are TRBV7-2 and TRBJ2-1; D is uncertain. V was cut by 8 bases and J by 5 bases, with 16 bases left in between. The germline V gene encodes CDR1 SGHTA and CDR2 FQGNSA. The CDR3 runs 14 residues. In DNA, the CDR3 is TGTGCCAGCCTTCCTCGTCCTCCCCACAATGAGCAGTTCTTC. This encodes CASLPRPPHNEQFF.

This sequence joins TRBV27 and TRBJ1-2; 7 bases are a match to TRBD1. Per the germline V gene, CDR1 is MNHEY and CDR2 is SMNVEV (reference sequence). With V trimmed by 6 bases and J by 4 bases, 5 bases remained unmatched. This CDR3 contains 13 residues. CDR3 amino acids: CASRRQGGYGYTF. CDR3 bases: TGTGCCAGCAGGCGACAGGGCGGCTATGGCTACACCTTC.

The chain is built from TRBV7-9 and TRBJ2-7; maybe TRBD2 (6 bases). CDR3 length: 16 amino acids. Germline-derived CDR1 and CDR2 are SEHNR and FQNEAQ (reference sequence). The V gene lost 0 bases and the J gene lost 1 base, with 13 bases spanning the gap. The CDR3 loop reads CASSLAAGTASYEQYF. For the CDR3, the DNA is TGTGCCAGCAGCTTAGCGGCAGGGACTGCTTCCTACGAGCAGTACTTC.

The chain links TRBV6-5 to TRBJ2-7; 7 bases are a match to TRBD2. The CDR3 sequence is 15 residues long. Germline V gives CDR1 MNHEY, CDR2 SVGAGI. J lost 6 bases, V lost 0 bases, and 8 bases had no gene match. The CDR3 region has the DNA TGTGCCAGCAGTTACTCGGAGGGAGGGATCGGCGAGCAGTACTTC. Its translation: CASSYSEGGIGEQYF.

In DNA form, the CDR3 reads TGTGCCAGCAGCTCCCCAGGGGGCGGGAGCACAGATACGCAGTATTTT. Encoded protein: CASSSPGGGSTDTQYF. The chain combines TRBV5-6 with TRBJ2-3; 8 positions match TRBD1. Germline trimming cut 3 bases from V and 0 bases from J; bases unmatched to any gene: 6. Germline CDR1 SGHDT, CDR2 YYEEEE. The CDR3 extends over 16 amino acids. Looking up the rest from reference TRBV5-6 and TRBJ2-3 gives the full variable domain: DAGVTQSPTHLIKTRGQQVTLRCSPKSGHDTVSWYQQALGQGPQFIFQYYEEEERQRGNFPDRFSGHQFPNYSSELNVNALLLGDSALYLCASSSPGGGSTDTQYFGPGTRLTVL.

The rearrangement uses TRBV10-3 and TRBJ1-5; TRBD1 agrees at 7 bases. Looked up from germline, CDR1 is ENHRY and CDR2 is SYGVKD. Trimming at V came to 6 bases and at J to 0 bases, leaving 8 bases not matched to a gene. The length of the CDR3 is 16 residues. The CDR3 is CAISDPDRDSNQPQHF. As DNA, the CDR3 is TGTGCCATCAGCGACCCTGACAGGGATAGCAATCAGCCCCAGCATTTT.

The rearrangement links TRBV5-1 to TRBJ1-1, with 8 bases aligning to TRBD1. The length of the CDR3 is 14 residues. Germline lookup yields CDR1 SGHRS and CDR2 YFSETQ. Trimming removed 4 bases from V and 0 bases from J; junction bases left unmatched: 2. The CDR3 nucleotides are TGCGCCAGCAGCCAGACAGGGGTGAACACTGAAGCTTTCTTT. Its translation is CASSQTGVNTEAFF.

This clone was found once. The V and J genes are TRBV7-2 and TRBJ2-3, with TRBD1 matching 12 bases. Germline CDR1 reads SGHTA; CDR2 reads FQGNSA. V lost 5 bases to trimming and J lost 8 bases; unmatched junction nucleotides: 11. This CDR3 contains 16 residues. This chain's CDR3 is CASSPSGTGGGGTQYF. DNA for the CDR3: TGTGCCAGCAGCCCGAGCGGGACAGGGGGCGGGGGTACGCAGTATTTT.

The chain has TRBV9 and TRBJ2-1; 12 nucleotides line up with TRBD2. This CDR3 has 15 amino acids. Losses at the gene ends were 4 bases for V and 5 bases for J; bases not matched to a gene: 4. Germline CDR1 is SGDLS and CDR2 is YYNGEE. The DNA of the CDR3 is TGTGCCAGCAGCCCTAGCGGGAGGGCCGACAATGAGCAGTTCTTC. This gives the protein CASSPSGRADNEQFF.

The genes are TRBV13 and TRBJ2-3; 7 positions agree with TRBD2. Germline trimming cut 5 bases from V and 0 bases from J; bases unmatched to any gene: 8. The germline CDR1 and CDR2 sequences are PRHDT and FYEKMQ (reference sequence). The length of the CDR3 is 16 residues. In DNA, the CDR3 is TGTGCCAGCAGCCCAGGCGGGGGAGCTAGCACAGATACGCAGTATTTT. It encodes CASSPGGGASTDTQYF.

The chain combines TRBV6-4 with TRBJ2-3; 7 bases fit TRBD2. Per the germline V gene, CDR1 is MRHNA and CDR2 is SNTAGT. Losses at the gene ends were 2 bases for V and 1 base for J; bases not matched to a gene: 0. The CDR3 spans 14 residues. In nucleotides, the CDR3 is TGTGCCAGCAGTGACGCGGGGGGCACAGATACGCAGTATTTT. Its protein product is CASSDAGGTDTQYF.

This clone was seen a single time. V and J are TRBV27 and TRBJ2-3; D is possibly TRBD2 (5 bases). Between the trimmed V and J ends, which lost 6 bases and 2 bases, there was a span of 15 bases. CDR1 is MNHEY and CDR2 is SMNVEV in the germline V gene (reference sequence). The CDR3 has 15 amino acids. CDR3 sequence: CASRPPGFLTDTQYF. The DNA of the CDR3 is TGTGCCAGCAGACCTCCGGGATTCCTCACAGATACGCAGTATTTT.

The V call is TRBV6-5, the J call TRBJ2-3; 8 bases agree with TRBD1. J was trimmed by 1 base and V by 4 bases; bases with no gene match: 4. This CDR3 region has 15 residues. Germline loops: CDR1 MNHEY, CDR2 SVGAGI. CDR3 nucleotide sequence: TGTGCCAGCAGTTCGGACAGGGTCGGCACAGATACGCAGTATTTT. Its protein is CASSSDRVGTDTQYF.

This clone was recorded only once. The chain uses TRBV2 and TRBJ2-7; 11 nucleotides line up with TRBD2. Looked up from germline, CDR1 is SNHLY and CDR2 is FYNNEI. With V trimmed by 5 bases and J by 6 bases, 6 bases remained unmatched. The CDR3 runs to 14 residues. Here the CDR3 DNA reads TGTGCCAGCAGTCCGGGACTAGCGGTCGGCGAGCAGTACTTC. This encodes CASSPGLAVGEQYF.

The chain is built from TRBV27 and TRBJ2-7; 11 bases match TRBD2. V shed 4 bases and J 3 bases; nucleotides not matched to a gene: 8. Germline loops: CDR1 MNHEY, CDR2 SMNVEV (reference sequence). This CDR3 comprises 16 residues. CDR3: CASSSLTSGGFYEQYF. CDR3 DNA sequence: TGTGCCAGCAGTTCCCTTACTAGCGGGGGTTTCTACGAGCAGTACTTC.

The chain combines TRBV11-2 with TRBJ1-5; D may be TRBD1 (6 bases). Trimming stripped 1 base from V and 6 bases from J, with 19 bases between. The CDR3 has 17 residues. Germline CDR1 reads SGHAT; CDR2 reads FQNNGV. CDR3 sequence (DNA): TGTGCCAGCAGCTTAGGGCAGGGGCCCTCATTAGGTCAGCCCCAGCATTTT. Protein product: CASSLGQGPSLGQPQHF. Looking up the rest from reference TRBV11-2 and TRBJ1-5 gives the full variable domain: EAGVAQSPRYKIIEKRQSVAFWCNPISGHATLYWYQQILGQGPKLLIQFQNNGVVDDSQLPKDRFSAERLKGVDSTLKIQPAKLEDSAVYLCASSLGQGPSLGQPQHFGDGTRLSIL.

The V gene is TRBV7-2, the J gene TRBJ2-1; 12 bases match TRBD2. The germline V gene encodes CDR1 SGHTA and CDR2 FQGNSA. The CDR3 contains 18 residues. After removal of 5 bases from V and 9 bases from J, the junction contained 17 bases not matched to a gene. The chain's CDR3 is CASSLNSPLAGGRGEQFF. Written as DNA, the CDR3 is TGTGCCAGCAGCCTAAATTCGCCCCTAGCGGGAGGGCGGGGTGAGCAGTTCTTC. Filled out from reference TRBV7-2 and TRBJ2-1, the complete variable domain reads GAGVSQSPSNKVTEKGKDVELRCDPISGHTALYWYRQSLGQGLEFLIYFQGNSAPDKSGLPSDRFSAERTGGSVSTLTIQRTQQEDSAVYLCASSLNSPLAGGRGEQFFGPGTRLTVL.

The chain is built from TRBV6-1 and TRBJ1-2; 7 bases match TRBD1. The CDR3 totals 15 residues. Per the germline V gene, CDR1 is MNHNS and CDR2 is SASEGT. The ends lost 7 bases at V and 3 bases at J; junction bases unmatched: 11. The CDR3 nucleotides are TGTGCCAGCAAGTCCGGGACAGCAATTGACTATGGCTACACCTTC. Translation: CASKSGTAIDYGYTF.

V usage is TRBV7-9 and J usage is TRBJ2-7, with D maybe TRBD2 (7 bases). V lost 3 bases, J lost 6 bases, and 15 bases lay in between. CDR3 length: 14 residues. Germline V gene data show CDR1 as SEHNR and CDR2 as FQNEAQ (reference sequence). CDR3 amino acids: CASSFEGGASEQYF. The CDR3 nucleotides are TGTGCCAGCAGCTTTGAGGGGGGGGCCTCCGAGCAGTACTTC.

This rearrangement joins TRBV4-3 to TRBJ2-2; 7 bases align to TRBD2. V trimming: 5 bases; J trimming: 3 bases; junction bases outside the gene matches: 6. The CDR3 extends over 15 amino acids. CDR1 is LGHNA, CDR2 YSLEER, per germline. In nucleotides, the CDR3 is TGCGCCAGCAGCTCCTGGGAGGGTCACACCGGGGAGCTGTTTTTT. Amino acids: CASSSWEGHTGELFF.

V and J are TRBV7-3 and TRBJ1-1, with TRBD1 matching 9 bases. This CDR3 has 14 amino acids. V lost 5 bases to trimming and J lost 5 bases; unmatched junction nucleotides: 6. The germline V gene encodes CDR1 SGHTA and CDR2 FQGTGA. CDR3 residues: CASSTGQGMTEAFF. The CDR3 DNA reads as TGTGCCAGCAGCACGGGACAGGGTATGACTGAAGCTTTCTTT.

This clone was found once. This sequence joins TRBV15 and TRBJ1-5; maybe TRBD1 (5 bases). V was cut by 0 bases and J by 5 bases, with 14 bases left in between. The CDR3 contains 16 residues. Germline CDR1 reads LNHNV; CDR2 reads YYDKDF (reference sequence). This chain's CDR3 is CATSRDNKGIDQPQHF. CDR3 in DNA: TGTGCCACCAGCAGAGATAATAAGGGGATAGATCAGCCCCAGCATTTT.

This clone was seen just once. This CDR3 reads CACDRGNSPLHF. The CDR3 bases are TGTGCCTGCGACAGGGGCAATTCACCCCTCCACTTT. The V and J genes are TRBV30 and TRBJ1-6, with 8 positions matching TRBD1. The J segment lost 7 bases and the V segment lost 6 bases, leaving 2 bases of the junction unmatched. This CDR3 spans 12 amino acids. The germline V gene has CDR1 GTSNPN and CDR2 SVGIG (reference sequence).

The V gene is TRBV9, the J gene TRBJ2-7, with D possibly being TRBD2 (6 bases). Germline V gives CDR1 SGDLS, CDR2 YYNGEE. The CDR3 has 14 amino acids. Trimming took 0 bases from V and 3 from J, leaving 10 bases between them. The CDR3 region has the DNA TGTGCCAGCAGCGTAGGCGGAGGGGTCTACGAGCAGTACTTC. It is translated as CASSVGGGVYEQYF.

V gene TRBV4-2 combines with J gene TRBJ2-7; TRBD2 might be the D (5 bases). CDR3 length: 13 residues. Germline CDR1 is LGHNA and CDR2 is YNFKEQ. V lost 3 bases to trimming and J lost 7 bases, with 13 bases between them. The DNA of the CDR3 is TGTGCCAGCAGCCAGGTCCTTGAGGGTGAGCAGTACTTC. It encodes CASSQVLEGEQYF.